This T cell receptor beta chain was recorded in a study of blood T cell repertoires in COVID-19. Study background: Samples representing acute and convalescent COVID-19 were sourced from the United States, Italy and Spain. Sample material is recorded as cDNA or gDNA derived from T cells, B-cell-depleted T cells, or PBMCs.

Source study methods: Reference gene primers were amplified, and this amplification served to estimate nucleated cell counts. The assay was immunoSEQ multiplex PCR, and TCRdb's table has in-frame clones only and misses some. Clonal size and the V and J genes are those of that table, whereas D and trimming came from the DNA. This table has 40,000 to 55,000 clones, 65% to 85% appearing once. The V and J ends lost 3 bases and 6 bases, in that order; junction bases with no gene match: 7. The germline V gene has CDR1 KGHSH and CDR2 LQKENI. This CDR3 region has 15 residues. The receptor's source is a man over 45 with active COVID-19. The sequencing input was peripheral blood. This sequence joins TRBV18 and TRBJ2-7; TRBD1 matches at 11 bases. The CDR3 spells CASSPRDRGSAEQYF. CDR3 DNA: TGTGCCAGCTCACCCAGGGACAGGGGGTCGGCCGAGCAGTACTTC.